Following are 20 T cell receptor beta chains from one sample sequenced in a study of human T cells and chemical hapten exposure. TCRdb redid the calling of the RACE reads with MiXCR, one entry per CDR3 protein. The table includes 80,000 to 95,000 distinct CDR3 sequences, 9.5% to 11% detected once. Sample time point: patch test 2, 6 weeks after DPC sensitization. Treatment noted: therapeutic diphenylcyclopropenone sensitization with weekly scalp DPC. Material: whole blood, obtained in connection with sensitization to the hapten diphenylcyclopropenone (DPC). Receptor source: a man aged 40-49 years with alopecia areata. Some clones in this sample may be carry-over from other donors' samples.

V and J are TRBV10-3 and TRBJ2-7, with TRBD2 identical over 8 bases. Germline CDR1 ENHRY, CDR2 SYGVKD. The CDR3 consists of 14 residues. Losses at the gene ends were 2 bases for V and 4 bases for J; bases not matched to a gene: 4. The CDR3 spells CAISEGVAGYEQYV. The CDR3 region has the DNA TGTGCCATCAGTGAGGGAGTAGCGGGGTACGAGCAGTACGTC.

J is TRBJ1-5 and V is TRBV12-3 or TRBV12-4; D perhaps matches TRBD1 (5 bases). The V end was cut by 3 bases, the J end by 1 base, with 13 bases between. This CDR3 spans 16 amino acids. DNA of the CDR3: TGTGCCAGCAGTTTCGGAAACAGGTTCAGCAATCAGCCCCAGCATTTT. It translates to CASSFGNRFSNQPQHF.

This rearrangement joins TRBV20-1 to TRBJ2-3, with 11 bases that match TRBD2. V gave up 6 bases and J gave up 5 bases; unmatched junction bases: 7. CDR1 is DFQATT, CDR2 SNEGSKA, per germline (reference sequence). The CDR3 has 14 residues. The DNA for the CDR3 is TGCAGTGCAGTAGCGGGAGGGCCGGTAGATACGCAGTATTTT. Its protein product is CSAVAGGPVDTQYF.

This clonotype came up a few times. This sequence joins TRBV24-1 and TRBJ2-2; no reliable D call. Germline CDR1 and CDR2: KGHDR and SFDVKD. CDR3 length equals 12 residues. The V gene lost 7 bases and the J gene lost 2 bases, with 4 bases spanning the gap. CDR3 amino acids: CATRENTGELFF. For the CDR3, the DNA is TGTGCCACCAGGGAAAACACCGGGGAGCTGTTTTTT.

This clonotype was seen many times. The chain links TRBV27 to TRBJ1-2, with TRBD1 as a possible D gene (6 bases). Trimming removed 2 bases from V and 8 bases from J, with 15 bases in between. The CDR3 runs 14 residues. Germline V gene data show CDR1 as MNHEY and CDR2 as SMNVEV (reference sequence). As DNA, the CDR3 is TGTGCCAGCAGTTTAGACAACAGGGCGGCCGGCTACACCTTC. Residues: CASSLDNRAAGYTF.

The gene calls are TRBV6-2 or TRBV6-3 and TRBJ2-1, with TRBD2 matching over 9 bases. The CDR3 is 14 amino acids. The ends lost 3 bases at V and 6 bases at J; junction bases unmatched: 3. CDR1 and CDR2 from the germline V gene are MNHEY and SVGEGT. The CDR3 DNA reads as TGTGCCAGCAGTTATAGCGGGAGCGGCAATGAGCAGTTCTTC. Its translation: CASSYSGSGNEQFF.

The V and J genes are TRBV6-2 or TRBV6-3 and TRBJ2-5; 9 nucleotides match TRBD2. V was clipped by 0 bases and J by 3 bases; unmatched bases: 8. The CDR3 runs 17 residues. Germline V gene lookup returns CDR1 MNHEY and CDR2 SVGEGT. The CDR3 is CASSYSRQASGKETQYF. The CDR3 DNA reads TGTGCCAGCAGTTACTCCCGCCAGGCTAGCGGGAAAGAGACCCAGTACTTC.

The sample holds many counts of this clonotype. This CDR3 reads CSVHDGLAREQFF. As DNA, the CDR3 is TGCAGCGTGCATGATGGGCTAGCGCGTGAGCAGTTCTTC. The chain has TRBV29-1 and TRBJ2-1, with TRBD2 as a possible D gene (6 bases). CDR3 size: 13 residues. The germline V and J ends were trimmed by 6 bases and 9 bases, with 18 bases remaining between them. Germline lookup yields CDR1 SQVTM and CDR2 ANQGSEA.

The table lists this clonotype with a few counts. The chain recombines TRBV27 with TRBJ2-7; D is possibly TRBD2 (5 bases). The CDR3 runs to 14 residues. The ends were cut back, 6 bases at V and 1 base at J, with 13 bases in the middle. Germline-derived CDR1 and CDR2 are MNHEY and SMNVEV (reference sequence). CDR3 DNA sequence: TGTGCCAGCAGCTTAAACGGACTGTCCTACGAGCAGTACGTC. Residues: CASSLNGLSYEQYV.

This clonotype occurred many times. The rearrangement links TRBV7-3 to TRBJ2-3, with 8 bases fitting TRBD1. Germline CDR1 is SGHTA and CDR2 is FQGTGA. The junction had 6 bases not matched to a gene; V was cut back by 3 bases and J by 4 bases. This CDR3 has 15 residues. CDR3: CASSFQGALADTQYF. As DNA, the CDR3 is TGTGCCAGCAGCTTTCAGGGGGCTCTGGCAGATACGCAGTATTTT.

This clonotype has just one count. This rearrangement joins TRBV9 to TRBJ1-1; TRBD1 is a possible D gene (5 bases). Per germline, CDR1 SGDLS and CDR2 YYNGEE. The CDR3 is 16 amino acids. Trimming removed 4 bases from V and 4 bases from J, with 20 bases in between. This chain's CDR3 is CASSPNTPGLGTEAFF. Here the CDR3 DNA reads TGTGCCAGCAGCCCGAATACCCCAGGGCTAGGCACTGAAGCTTTCTTT.

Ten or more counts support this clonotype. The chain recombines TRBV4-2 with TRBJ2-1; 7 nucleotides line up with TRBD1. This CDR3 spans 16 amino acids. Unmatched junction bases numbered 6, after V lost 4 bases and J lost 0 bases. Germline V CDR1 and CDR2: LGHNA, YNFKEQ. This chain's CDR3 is CASSLGTVNSYNEQFF. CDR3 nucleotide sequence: TGTGCCAGCAGCCTGGGGACAGTAAACTCCTACAATGAGCAGTTCTTC.

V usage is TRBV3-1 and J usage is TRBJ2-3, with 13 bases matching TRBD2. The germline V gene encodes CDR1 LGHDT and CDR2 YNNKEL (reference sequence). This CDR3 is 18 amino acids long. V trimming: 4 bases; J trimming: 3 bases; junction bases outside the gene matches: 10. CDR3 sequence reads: CASSPGTSGTLRTDTQYF. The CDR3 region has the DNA TGTGCCAGCAGCCCAGGGACTAGCGGGACTCTTCGGACAGATACGCAGTATTTT.

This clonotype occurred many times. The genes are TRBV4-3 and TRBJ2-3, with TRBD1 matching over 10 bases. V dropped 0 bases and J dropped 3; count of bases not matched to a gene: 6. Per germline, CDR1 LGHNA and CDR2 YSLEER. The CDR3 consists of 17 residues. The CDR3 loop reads CASSQDGDRGRTDTQYF. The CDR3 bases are TGCGCCAGCAGCCAAGACGGGGACAGGGGTAGAACAGATACGCAGTATTTT.

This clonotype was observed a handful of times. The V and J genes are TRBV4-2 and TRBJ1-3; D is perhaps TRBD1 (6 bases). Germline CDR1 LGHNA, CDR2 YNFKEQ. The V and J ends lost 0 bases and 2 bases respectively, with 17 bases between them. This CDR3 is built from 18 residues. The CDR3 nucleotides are TGTGCCAGCAGCCAAGAAAAAACCGGGACACTCACTGGAAACACCATATATTTT. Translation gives CASSQEKTGTLTGNTIYF.

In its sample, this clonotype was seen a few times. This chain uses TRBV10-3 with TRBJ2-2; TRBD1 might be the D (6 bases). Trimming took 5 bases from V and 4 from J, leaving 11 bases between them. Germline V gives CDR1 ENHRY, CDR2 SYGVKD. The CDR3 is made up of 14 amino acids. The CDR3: CAISILQGTGELFF. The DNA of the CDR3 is TGTGCCATCAGTATCCTACAGGGCACCGGGGAGCTGTTTTTT.

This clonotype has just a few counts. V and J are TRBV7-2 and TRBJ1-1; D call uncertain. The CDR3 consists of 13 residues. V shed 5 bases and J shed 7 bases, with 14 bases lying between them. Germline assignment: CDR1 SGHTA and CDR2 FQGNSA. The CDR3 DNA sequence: TGTGCCAGCAGCCCGTACCGGGGTAGTGAAGCTTTCTTT. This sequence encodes CASSPYRGSEAFF.

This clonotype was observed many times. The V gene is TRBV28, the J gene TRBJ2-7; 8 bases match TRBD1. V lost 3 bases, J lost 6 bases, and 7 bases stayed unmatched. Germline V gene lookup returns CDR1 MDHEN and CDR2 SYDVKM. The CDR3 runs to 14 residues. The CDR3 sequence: CASSLPGQGTEQYF. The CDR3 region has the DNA TGTGCCAGCAGTTTGCCCGGACAGGGAACCGAGCAGTACTTC.

CDR3 in DNA: TGTGCCAGCAGCCGTATGACAGCTGAGACCCAGTACTTC. As protein: CASSRMTAETQYF. This chain joins TRBV7-2 and TRBJ2-5, with TRBD1 as a possible D gene (5 bases). Germline values: CDR1 SGHTA, CDR2 FQGNSA. The CDR3 runs to 13 residues. Trimming shortened V by 5 bases and J by 5 bases, and 12 bases separated the two germline ends.

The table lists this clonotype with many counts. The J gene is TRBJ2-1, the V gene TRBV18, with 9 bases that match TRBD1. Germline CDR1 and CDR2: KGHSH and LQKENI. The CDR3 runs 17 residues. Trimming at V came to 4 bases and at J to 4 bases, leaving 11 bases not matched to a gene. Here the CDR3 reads CASSLLGQGRGYNEQFF. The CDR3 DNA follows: TGTGCCAGCTCACTACTGGGACAGGGACGGGGTTACAATGAGCAGTTCTTC.